The 6 T cell receptor beta chains in this list originate from one sample, sequenced in a study of vaccination and CD4 T cells after COVID-19. Treatment defined: roughly 10-day PBMC culture with coronavirus spike peptide pools or control peptides (ViraFEST assay). With the Oncomine TCR Beta short-read assay, DNA from cultured CD4+ T cells was sequenced. TCRdb itself ran the PCR reads through MiXCR, one entry per CDR3 protein. The sample yields about 16,000 distinct CDR3 sequences, approximately 58% seen once. No antigen is known for these receptors. The material was cultured CD4+ T cells from blood, obtained after SARS-CoV-2 vaccination. Every receptor here comes from a human donor with COVID-19.

This chain joins TRBV11-2 and TRBJ1-6; D possibly corresponds to TRBD1 (5 bases). The CDR3 is 15 amino acids. V gave up 5 bases and J gave up 10 bases, with 18 bases separating them. The germline V gene encodes CDR1 SGHAT and CDR2 FQNNGV. The CDR3 bases are TGTGCCAGCAGCCGCAGGGAGGGTAAAGGATCACCCCTCCACTTT. It translates to CASSRREGKGSPLHF.

The rearrangement links TRBV11-2 to TRBJ1-2; weak D call: TRBD1 (5 bases). The CDR3 runs 14 residues. Trimming left V 0 bases short and J 8 bases short, with 13 bases between. CDR1 and CDR2 from the germline V gene are SGHAT and FQNNGV. CDR3 DNA sequence: TGTGCCAGCAGCTTAGATGGGGGATATGGCGGCTACACCTTC. This sequence encodes CASSLDGGYGGYTF.

This clonotype was seen more than once but under ten times. CDR3 in DNA: TGTGCCAGCAGCTCCCAGACAATGGGGGCCAACGTCCTGACTTTC. Residues: CASSSQTMGANVLTF. This chain connects TRBV7-9 to TRBJ2-6, with D hard to call. V was pared by 4 bases and J by 4 bases, with 11 bases between. The CDR3 length is 15 residues. Germline V CDR1 and CDR2: SEHNR, FQNEAQ (reference sequence).

The rearrangement joins TRBV5-4 to TRBJ2-3, with D perhaps assigned TRBD1 or TRBD2 (6 bases each). CDR3 length: 16 residues. Trimming took off 0 bases at V and 2 bases at J, with 13 bases between the two ends. Germline V CDR1 and CDR2: SGHNT, YYREEE (reference sequence). CDR3 loop: CASSLAGGTYTDTQYF. For the CDR3, the DNA is TGTGCCAGCAGCTTGGCCGGGGGCACCTACACAGATACGCAGTATTTT.

V usage is TRBV6-4 and J usage is TRBJ1-6, with D unresolved. V lost 3 bases to trimming and J lost 6 bases, with 6 bases between them. This CDR3 has 13 amino acids. Germline assignment: CDR1 MRHNA and CDR2 SNTAGT. CDR3: CASSDDLNSPLHF. CDR3 DNA sequence: TGTGCCAGCAGTGATGACCTTAATTCACCCCTCCACTTT.

This clonotype has only a few counts. The genes are TRBV7-9 and TRBJ2-2; TRBD2 matches 9 bases. Germline CDR1 reads SEHNR; CDR2 reads FQNEAQ (reference sequence). V dropped 6 bases and J dropped 4; count of bases not matched to a gene: 9. The CDR3 is 16 amino acids. The CDR3 region is CASRRTSGRGTGELFF. Here the CDR3 DNA reads TGTGCCAGCAGGCGAACTAGCGGGCGTGGCACCGGGGAGCTGTTTTTT.